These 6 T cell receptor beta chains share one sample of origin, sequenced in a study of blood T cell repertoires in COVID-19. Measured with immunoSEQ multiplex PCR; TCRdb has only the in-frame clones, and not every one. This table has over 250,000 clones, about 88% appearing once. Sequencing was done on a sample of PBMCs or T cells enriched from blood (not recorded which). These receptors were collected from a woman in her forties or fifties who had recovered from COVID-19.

CDR3 nucleotides: TGTGCCAGCAGTCCGAACTATGGCTACACCTTC. Its translation is CASSPNYGYTF. The V call is TRBV28, the J call TRBJ1-2; D gene uncertain. The CDR3 is 11 amino acids. Trimming pared 5 bases from V and 2 bases from J, leaving 3 bases between. The germline V gene encodes CDR1 MDHEN and CDR2 SYDVKM.

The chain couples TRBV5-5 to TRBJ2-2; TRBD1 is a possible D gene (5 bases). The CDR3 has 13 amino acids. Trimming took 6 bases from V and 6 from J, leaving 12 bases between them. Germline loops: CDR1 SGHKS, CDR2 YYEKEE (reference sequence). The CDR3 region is CASTRQGSGELFF. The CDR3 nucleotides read TGTGCCAGCACCCGGCAGGGTTCCGGGGAGCTGTTTTTT.

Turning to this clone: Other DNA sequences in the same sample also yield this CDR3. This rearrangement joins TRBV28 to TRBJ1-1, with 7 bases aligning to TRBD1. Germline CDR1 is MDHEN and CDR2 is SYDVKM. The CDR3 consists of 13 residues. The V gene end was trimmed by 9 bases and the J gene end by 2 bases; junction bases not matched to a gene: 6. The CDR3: CASRGQTNTEAFF. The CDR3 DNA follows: TGTGCCAGTAGGGGACAGACTAACACTGAAGCTTTCTTT.

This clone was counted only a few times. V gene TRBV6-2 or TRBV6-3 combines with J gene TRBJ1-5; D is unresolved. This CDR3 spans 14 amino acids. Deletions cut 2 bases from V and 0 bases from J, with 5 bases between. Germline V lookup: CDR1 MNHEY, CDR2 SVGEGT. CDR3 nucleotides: TGTGCCAGCAGTTACGTTTATAGCAATCAGCCCCAGCATTTT. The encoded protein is CASSYVYSNQPQHF.

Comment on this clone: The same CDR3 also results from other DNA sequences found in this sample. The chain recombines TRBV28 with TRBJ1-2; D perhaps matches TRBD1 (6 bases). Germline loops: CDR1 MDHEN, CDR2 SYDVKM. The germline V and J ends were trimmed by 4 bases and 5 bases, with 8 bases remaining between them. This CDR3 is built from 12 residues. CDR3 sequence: CASSSTGYGYTF. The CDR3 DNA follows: TGTGCCAGCAGTTCCACAGGGTATGGCTACACCTTC.

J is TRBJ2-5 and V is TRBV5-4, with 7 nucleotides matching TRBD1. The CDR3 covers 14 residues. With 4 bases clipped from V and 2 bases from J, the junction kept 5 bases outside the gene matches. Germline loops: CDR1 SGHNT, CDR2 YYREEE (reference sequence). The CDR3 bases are TGTGCCAGCAGCGGGGGACAGATTCAAGAGACCCAGTACTTC. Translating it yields CASSGGQIQETQYF.